This section outlines one T cell receptor beta chain sequence together with its context. The target antigen is unknown. It was with random hexamers that roughly 0.45 to 1 ug RNA was reverse transcribed. A multiplex approach, immunoSEQ multiplex PCR, amplified TCR beta CDR3 across 54 Vbeta and 13 Jbeta. TCRdb processed the immunoSEQ multiplex PCR reads anew with MiXCR; each CDR3 protein has one entry. The table records about 300,000 distinct CDR3 sequences, roughly nine tenths of them present only once. The V end lost 0 bases, the J end lost 4 bases, and 14 bases lay between the germline ends. The CDR3 is 16 residues long. Germline V lookup: CDR1 SGHNT, CDR2 YYREEE (reference sequence). FACS was used to enrich TEMRA cells, whereas the CD8+ and CD4+ T cells were obtained by negative isolation. This sample is part of a study of CD8 T cells in Susac syndrome. Whole-study findings and limits: As the study acknowledged, the number of individuals who were part of its TCR sequencing and HLA analysis was relatively small.

The chain joins TRBV5-4 to TRBJ1-3; D ambiguous. The sequencing sample was made of CD4+ T cells from PBMCs. This TCR was sampled from a human donor with multiple sclerosis. In DNA, the CDR3 is TGTGCCAGCAGCTTGGAAGGTTTGGCTTCGGGAAACACCATATATTTT. It is translated as CASSLEGLASGNTIYF.